A single sample is the source of the 23 T cell receptor beta chains below, sequenced in a study of shared clonotypes between healthy human individuals. Using immunoSEQ multiplex PCR, the repertoire was profiled, and TCRdb retains in-frame clones only, with some absent. The sample consists of around 700,000 clones, around 73% of them appearing once. Source material: memory CD4+ T cells sorted from blood. As to subset: CD45RA-negative fraction. The receptor set was obtained from a woman aged 30 to 39 in good health.

This chain connects TRBV29-1 to TRBJ2-3; D may be TRBD2 (5 bases). Germline V lookup: CDR1 SQVTM, CDR2 ANQGSEA. CDR3 length: 14 amino acids. V lost 6 bases and J lost 2, with 15 bases in between. This CDR3 reads CSVNLAGNTDTQYF. The CDR3 DNA is TGCAGCGTCAACCTAGCCGGTAACACAGATACGCAGTATTTT.

The chain has TRBV29-1 and TRBJ2-3; possibly TRBD1 for D (5 bases). Trimming pared 3 bases from V and 6 bases from J, leaving 13 bases between. This CDR3 is built from 13 residues. Germline CDR1 reads SQVTM; CDR2 reads ANQGSEA. CDR3 in amino acids: CSVDPQGVDTQYF. The CDR3 DNA reads TGCAGCGTTGATCCCCAGGGCGTTGATACGCAGTATTTT.

This clone has a single count. The chain employs TRBV18 and TRBJ2-6; D is possibly TRBD1 (5 bases). From germline, CDR1 is KGHSH and CDR2 LQKENI. The CDR3 extends over 16 amino acids. V dropped 6 bases and J dropped 0 bases, with 12 bases sitting between them. The CDR3 protein is CASSPTASSGANVLTF. CDR3 nucleotides: TGTGCCAGCTCCCCGACAGCTAGCTCTGGGGCCAACGTCCTGACTTTC.

The CDR3 nucleotides are TGTGCCAGCAGCCCTGACAGGGGAAGGGCGGTCACTGAAGCTTTCTTT. It translates to CASSPDRGRAVTEAFF. The chain links TRBV5-4 to TRBJ1-1; 8 bases are shared with TRBD1. The CDR3 is 16 residues long. The V gene end was trimmed by 4 bases and the J gene end by 4 bases; junction bases not matched to a gene: 12. Per the germline V gene, CDR1 is SGHNT and CDR2 is YYREEE (reference sequence).

The rearrangement links TRBV5-1 to TRBJ2-1; the D is unclear. Germline V gene lookup returns CDR1 SGHRS and CDR2 YFSETQ. CDR3 length: 15 residues. The V and J ends lost 4 bases and 4 bases respectively, with 15 bases between them. In DNA, the CDR3 is TGCGCCAGCAGCGCTGACGCCCGAACGTACAATGAGCAGTTCTTC. It encodes CASSADARTYNEQFF.

This rearrangement joins TRBV19 to TRBJ1-1; the D gene is possibly TRBD1 (6 bases). Germline CDR1 is LNHDA and CDR2 is SQIVND (reference sequence). The CDR3 is 19 residues long. Between the trimmed V and J ends, which lost 3 bases and 0 bases, there was a span of 23 bases. The CDR3 DNA reads TGTGCCAGTAGTATCGGCTTGTACAGGGCTTTCCGTATGAACACTGAAGCTTTCTTT. This translates into CASSIGLYRAFRMNTEAFF.

This clone was detected only a few times. The chain joins TRBV29-1 to TRBJ2-3; 11 bases map to TRBD2. The V segment lost 7 bases and the J segment 4 bases; nucleotides outside the gene matches: 10. Per the germline V gene, CDR1 is SQVTM and CDR2 is ANQGSEA. This CDR3 contains 15 residues. The CDR3 loop reads CSAGTSGSYADTQYF. Here the CDR3 DNA reads TGCAGCGCCGGAACTAGCGGGAGTTATGCAGATACGCAGTATTTT.

The chain joins TRBV20-1 to TRBJ1-1; D remains ambiguous. Between the trimmed V and J ends, which lost 5 bases and 7 bases, there was a span of 8 bases. The CDR3 has 10 residues. CDR1 is DFQATT, CDR2 SNEGSKA, per germline (reference sequence). The CDR3 bases are TGCAGTGCTTCTCAGAATGAAGCTTTCTTT. This encodes CSASQNEAFF.

This chain uses TRBV19 with TRBJ2-5, with 14 bases lining up with TRBD2. The V gene end was trimmed by 5 bases and the J gene end by 7 bases; junction bases not matched to a gene: 12. This CDR3 has 17 amino acids. Germline V gives CDR1 LNHDA, CDR2 SQIVND (reference sequence). DNA of the CDR3: TGTGCCAGTAGTTCCTCAAGACTAGCGGGAGGGCGGGGGACCCAGTACTTC. It codes for CASSSSRLAGGRGTQYF.

This clone was seen a handful of times. The chain couples TRBV28 to TRBJ1-4, with D possibly matching TRBD1 (6 bases). CDR3 length: 14 amino acids. Between the trimmed V and J ends, which lost 1 base and 10 bases, there was a span of 13 bases. Germline assignment: CDR1 MDHEN and CDR2 SYDVKM. The CDR3 loop reads CASSLSGDKGKLFF. For the CDR3, the DNA is TGTGCCAGCAGTTTATCCGGGGACAAGGGAAAACTGTTTTTT. Based on the CDR3 plus reference TRBV28 and TRBJ1-4, the full variable domain is DVKVTQSSRYLVKRTGEKVFLECVQDMDHENMFWYRQDPGLGLRLIYFSYDVKMKEKGDIPEGYSVSREKKERFSLILESASTNQTSMYLCASSLSGDKGKLFFGSGTQLSVL.

This clone was seen more than once but under ten times. The J gene is TRBJ2-7, the V gene TRBV7-8; possible D gene TRBD2, 6 bases. Trimming left V 5 bases short and J 6 bases short, with 14 bases between. The CDR3 is made up of 13 amino acids. Germline CDR1 and CDR2: SGHVS and FQNEAQ. The CDR3 here is CASSQGGSREQYF. DNA of the CDR3: TGTGCCAGCAGCCAGGGAGGTTCCCGCGAGCAGTACTTC.

CDR3 sequence: CASSPTALAGSYNEQFF. In DNA form, the CDR3 reads TGTGCCAGCAGCCCCACCGCCCTAGCGGGCTCCTACAATGAGCAGTTCTTC. The chain combines TRBV9 with TRBJ2-1; TRBD2 aligns across 8 bases. The V segment lost 4 bases and the J segment 0 bases; nucleotides outside the gene matches: 9. The V gene's germline CDR1 is SGDLS and CDR2 YYNGEE. The CDR3 spans 17 residues.

As concerns this clone: Other nucleotide sequences from this sample produce the same CDR3. V is TRBV11-2 and J is TRBJ1-1; 7 nucleotides line up with TRBD1. The CDR3 sequence is 14 residues long. V shed 2 bases, J shed 5 bases, and the junction held 5 bases outside the gene matches. Per germline, CDR1 SGHAT and CDR2 FQNNGV. For the CDR3, the DNA is TGTGCCAGCAGCTTACAGGGGGTTAGTACTGAAGCTTTCTTT. Its translation is CASSLQGVSTEAFF.

The chain joins TRBV7-8 to TRBJ2-1; D uncertain. Trimming shortened V by 0 bases and J by 8 bases, and 8 bases separated the two germline ends. This CDR3 region has 13 residues. Germline CDR1 SGHVS, CDR2 FQNEAQ. The CDR3, as DNA: TGTGCCAGCAGCTTAGCATTAGAGGATGAGCAGTTCTTC. Protein: CASSLALEDEQFF.

J is TRBJ2-1 and V is TRBV7-9; D gene uncertain. The V end was cut by 2 bases, the J end by 9 bases, with 17 bases between. The CDR3 has 15 amino acids. CDR1 SEHNR and CDR2 FQNEAQ come from the germline V gene (reference sequence). The CDR3 sequence: CASSLLGLGRSEQFF. The CDR3 DNA follows: TGTGCCAGCAGCTTACTAGGGCTTGGTAGGAGTGAGCAGTTCTTC.

J is TRBJ2-1 and V is TRBV30, with TRBD2 matching over 12 bases. V dropped 3 bases and J dropped 9; count of bases not matched to a gene: 6. The germline V gene encodes CDR1 GTSNPN and CDR2 SVGIG (reference sequence). The CDR3 is made up of 14 amino acids. The CDR3 region has the DNA TGTGCCTGGAGAAGGACTAGCGGGACAGTTGAGCAGTTCTTC. This gives the protein CAWRRTSGTVEQFF.

The chain has TRBV6-4 and TRBJ2-2; the D gene is possibly TRBD2 (5 bases). Germline CDR1 reads MRHNA; CDR2 reads SNTAGT. This CDR3 is built from 15 residues. V was clipped by 0 bases and J by 11 bases, with 16 bases between them. In DNA form, the CDR3 reads TGTGCCAGCAGTGACTCGATGGGCAGCGGCGGAGAGCTGTTTTTT. Translation gives CASSDSMGSGGELFF.

The chain carries TRBV29-1 and TRBJ2-5; 10 positions agree with TRBD2. With V trimmed by 4 bases and J by 5 bases, 10 bases remained unmatched. Germline V gene data show CDR1 as SQVTM and CDR2 as ANQGSEA. The CDR3 runs to 15 residues. The CDR3 loop is CSVVQREGVRETQYF. The DNA for the CDR3 is TGCAGCGTTGTTCAGCGGGAGGGCGTTCGCGAGACCCAGTACTTC.

V and J are TRBV7-9 and TRBJ2-1; D is undetermined. This CDR3 spans 15 amino acids. V dropped 1 base and J dropped 6 bases, with 13 bases sitting between them. CDR1 and CDR2 from the germline V gene are SEHNR and FQNEAQ (reference sequence). The CDR3 nucleotides read TGTGCCAGCAGCTTAGGATCTAGTTTGATCAATGAGCAGTTCTTC. Amino acids: CASSLGSSLINEQFF. The whole variable domain, remainder taken from reference TRBV7-9 and TRBJ2-1, is DTGVSQNPRHKITKRGQNVTFRCDPISEHNRLYWYRQTLGQGPEFLTYFQNEAQLEKSRLLSDRFSAERPKGSFSTLEIQRTEQGDSAMYLCASSLGSSLINEQFFGPGTRLTVL.

The chain has TRBV25-1 and TRBJ2-7; 8 bases match TRBD2. The trim removed 3 bases at V and 3 bases at J, leaving 4 bases unmatched. The CDR3 loop spans 14 amino acids. Germline CDR1 MGHDK, CDR2 SYGVNS. CDR3 in amino acids: CASSEAGGGYEQYF. DNA of the CDR3: TGTGCCAGCAGTGAGGCGGGAGGAGGCTACGAGCAGTACTTC.

The V call is TRBV28, the J call TRBJ1-5; D gene uncertain. The germline V and J ends were trimmed by 6 bases and 1 base, with 7 bases remaining between them. Germline lookup yields CDR1 MDHEN and CDR2 SYDVKM. This CDR3 has 13 amino acids. Here the CDR3 reads CASSIESNQPQHF. CDR3 sequence (DNA): TGTGCCAGCAGCATCGAAAGCAATCAGCCCCAGCATTTT.

This chain uses TRBV5-5 with TRBJ1-5; no clear D. The ends were cut back, 1 base at V and 3 bases at J, with 8 bases in the middle. From germline, CDR1 is SGHKS and CDR2 YYEKEE (reference sequence). The CDR3 is made up of 14 amino acids. The CDR3 protein is CASSLFADNQPQHF. CDR3 sequence (DNA): TGTGCCAGCAGCTTGTTTGCGGACAATCAGCCCCAGCATTTT.

Details on this clone: Other DNA sequences in the sample encode the same CDR3. The chain joins TRBV5-1 to TRBJ2-3; D is unresolved. Trimming pared 0 bases from V and 0 bases from J, leaving 8 bases between. The germline CDR1 and CDR2 sequences are SGHRS and YFSETQ. This CDR3 spans 15 amino acids. The CDR3 spells CASSLESVSTDTQYF. The DNA of the CDR3 is TGCGCCAGCAGCTTGGAGTCAGTAAGCACAGATACGCAGTATTTT.